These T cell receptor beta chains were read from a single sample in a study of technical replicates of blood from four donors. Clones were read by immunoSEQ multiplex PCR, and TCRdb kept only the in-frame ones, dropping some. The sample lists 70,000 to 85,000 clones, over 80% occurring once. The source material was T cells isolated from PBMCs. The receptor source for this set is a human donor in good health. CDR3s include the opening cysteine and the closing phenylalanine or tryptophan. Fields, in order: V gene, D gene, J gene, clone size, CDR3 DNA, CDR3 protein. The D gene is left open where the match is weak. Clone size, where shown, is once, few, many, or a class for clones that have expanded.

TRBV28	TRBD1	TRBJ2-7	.	TGTGCCAGCAGTTCCTATGTGGGGACAGTCTACGAGCAGTACTTC	CASSSYVGTVYEQYF
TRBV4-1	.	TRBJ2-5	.	TGCGCCAGCAGCCCGATAGCCCAAGAGACCCAGTACTTC	CASSPIAQETQYF
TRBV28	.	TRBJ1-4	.	TGTGCCAGCAGTTTATGGGGGGGGGACAATGAAAAACTGTTTTTT	CASSLWGGDNEKLFF
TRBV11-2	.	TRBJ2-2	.	TGTGCCAGCAGTTTAGGAGTTTCCACCGGGGAGCTGTTTTTT	CASSLGVSTGELFF
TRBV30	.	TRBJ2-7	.	TGTGCCTGGAGTCCAGACAGCCCCTACGAGCAGTACTTC	CAWSPDSPYEQYF
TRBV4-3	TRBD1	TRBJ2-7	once	TGCGCCAGCAGCCAAAGGGGAACAGGGGCTCTGAGCGAGCAGTACTTC	CASSQRGTGALSEQYF
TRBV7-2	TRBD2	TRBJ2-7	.	TGTGCCAGCAGCTTAGGCCTCCAGCGGGACCCTCCCTACGAGCAGTACTTC	CASSLGLQRDPPYEQYF
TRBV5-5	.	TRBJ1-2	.	TGTGCCAGCAGCTTGACAGGGTATGGCTACACCTTC	CASSLTGYGYTF
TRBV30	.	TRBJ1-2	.	TGTGCCTGGAGGGGGTGGGAGATTACTAACTATGGCTACACCTTC	CAWRGWEITNYGYTF
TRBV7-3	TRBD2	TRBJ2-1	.	TGTGCCAGCAGCCGCGGGGGGTACGACAATGAGCAGTTCTTC	CASSRGGYDNEQFF
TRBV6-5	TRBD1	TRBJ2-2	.	TGTGCCAGCAGTTTAGCGACAGGGCAGAACACCGGGGAGCTGTTTTTT	CASSLATGQNTGELFF
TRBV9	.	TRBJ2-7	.	TGTGCCAGCAGCCCCCGGAGGGTAGCGTTTTACGAGCAGTACTTC	CASSPRRVAFYEQYF
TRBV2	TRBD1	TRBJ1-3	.	TGTGCCAGCAGGACAGGGTTTTATGGAAACACCATATATTTT	CASRTGFYGNTIYF
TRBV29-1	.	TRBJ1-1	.	TGCAGCGTTGAAGATCTTCATATGACAGCCCCTTCTGAAGCTTTCTTT	CSVEDLHMTAPSEAFF
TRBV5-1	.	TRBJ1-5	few	TGCGCCAGCAGCTTCGAGGGCAATCAGCCCCAGCATTTT	CASSFEGNQPQHF
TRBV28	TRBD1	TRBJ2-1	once	TGTGCCAGCAGTTTGGGACAGGGTTGGAATGAGCAGTTCTTC	CASSLGQGWNEQFF
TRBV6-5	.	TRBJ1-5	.	TGTGCCAGCAGTTACTCGAGTCGGTATAGCAATCAGCCCCAGCATTTT	CASSYSSRYSNQPQHF
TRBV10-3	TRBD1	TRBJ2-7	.	TGTGCCATCAGTGAAGTGGGACAGGGAGTGCGCGAGCAGTACTTC	CAISEVGQGVREQYF
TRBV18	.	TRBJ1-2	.	TGTGCCAGCTCACCTACGTTAGAGGGTGTCTATGGCTACACCTTC	CASSPTLEGVYGYTF
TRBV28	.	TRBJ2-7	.	TGTGCCAGCAGTTTTCGGGGGAGGAGTGACGAGCAGTACTTC	CASSFRGRSDEQYF
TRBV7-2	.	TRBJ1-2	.	TGTGCCAGCAGCTTAGCGGCGGGGGATCATGGCTACACCTTC	CASSLAAGDHGYTF
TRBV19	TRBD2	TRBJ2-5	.	TGTGCCAGTAGTACCGAACCGGGAGGACAAGAGACCCAGTACTTC	CASSTEPGGQETQYF
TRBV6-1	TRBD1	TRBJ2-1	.	TGTGCCAGCAGTGTCTTGGGACAGGGGATTTGGGGTGAGCAGTTCTTC	CASSVLGQGIWGEQFF
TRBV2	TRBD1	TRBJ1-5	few	TGTGCCAGCAGAGACAGGGGGTTACATCAGCCCCAGCATTTT	CASRDRGLHQPQHF
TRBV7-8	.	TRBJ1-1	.	TGTGCCAGCAGCTATCTCCCTAACACTGAAGCTTTCTTT	CASSYLPNTEAFF
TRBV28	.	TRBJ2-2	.	TGTGCCACCATACCTTTAGGGTGGACAGCAAACACCGGGGAGCTGTTTTTT	CATIPLGWTANTGELFF
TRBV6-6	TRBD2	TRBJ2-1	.	TGTGCCAGCAGTTACCGGGAGGGGTACAATGAGCAGTTCTTC	CASSYREGYNEQFF
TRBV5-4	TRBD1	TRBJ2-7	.	TGTGCCAGCAGTGGCCGGTTGACAGGGCCCAACGAGCAGTACTTC	CASSGRLTGPNEQYF
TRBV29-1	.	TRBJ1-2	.	TGCAGCGTTGACTCTGTGGGCGGAGGGGATTATGGCTACACCTTC	CSVDSVGGGDYGYTF
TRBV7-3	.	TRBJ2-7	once	TGTGCCAGCAGCCCGGACACTTGGCCCTACGAGCAGTACTTC	CASSPDTWPYEQYF
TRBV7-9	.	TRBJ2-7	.	TGTGTGTTTTTTTGGGACTGGGAGAACGAGCAGTACTTC	CVFFWDWENEQYF
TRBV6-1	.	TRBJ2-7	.	TGTGCCAGCAGTGCCAGGGAGGTATACGAGCAGTACTTC	CASSAREVYEQYF
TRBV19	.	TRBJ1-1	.	TGTGCCAGTACGATCGAGTTAAAGAACACTGAAGCTTTCTTT	CASTIELKNTEAFF
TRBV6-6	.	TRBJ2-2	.	TGTGCCAGCAGCCAGGGTGTAATCACCGGGGAGCTGTTTTTT	CASSQGVITGELFF
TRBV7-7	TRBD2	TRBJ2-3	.	TGTGCCAGCAGTCGAACTAGCGGGGGTAGCACAGATACGCAGTATTTT	CASSRTSGGSTDTQYF
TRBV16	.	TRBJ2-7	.	TGTGCCAGCAGCCCAGGGAACGAGCAGTACTTC	CASSPGNEQYF
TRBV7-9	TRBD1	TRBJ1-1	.	TGTGCCAGCAGCTCCTTAGCCTTTAAGACAGGGGGGACTGAAGCTTTCTTT	CASSSLAFKTGGTEAFF
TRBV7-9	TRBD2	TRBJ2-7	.	TGTGCCAGCAGCTTAGGGGATAGCGGGAGTACCTACGAGCAGTACTTC	CASSLGDSGSTYEQYF
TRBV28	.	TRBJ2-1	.	TGTGCCAGCAGGGCCCCGGGACTCCTTACCTACAATGAGCAGTTCTTC	CASRAPGLLTYNEQFF
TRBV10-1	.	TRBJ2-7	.	TGCGCCAGCAGTGAGCAGGCTCCTCTGCACGAGCAGTACTTC	CASSEQAPLHEQYF
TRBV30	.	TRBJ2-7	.	TGTGCCGGGGAGAAGGACGGTTCCTACGAGCAGTACTTC	CAGEKDGSYEQYF
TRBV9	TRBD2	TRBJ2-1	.	TGTGCCAGCAGCCTCCGCGGAGTAGCGGGAGGGACCAATGAGCAGTTCTTC	CASSLRGVAGGTNEQFF
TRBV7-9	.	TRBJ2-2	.	TGTGCCAGCAGCTTATATTTAGCTGGGGAGCTGTTTTTT	CASSLYLAGELFF
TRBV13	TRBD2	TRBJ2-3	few	TGTGCCAGCAGCTCCCCTAGCGGGAGGAAGGCCACAGATACGCAGTATTTT	CASSSPSGRKATDTQYF
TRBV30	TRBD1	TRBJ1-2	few	TGTGCCTGGAGTGGGGACAGGGGAGGCTACACCTTC	CAWSGDRGGYTF
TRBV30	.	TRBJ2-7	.	TGTGCCTGGTCGATTAAGGGGACTGAACTGAGGTACTTC	CAWSIKGTELRYF
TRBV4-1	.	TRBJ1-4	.	TGCGCCAGCAGCCAGGAGGACAGCCGAAGGCTGTTTTTT	CASSQEDSRRLFF
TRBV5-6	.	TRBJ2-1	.	TGTGCCAGCACCCTTGCGGCTAGAAGCAATGAGCAGTTCTTC	CASTLAARSNEQFF
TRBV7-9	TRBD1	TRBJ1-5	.	TGTGCCAGCAGCTCCCGGGACAGAGATAGCAATCAGCCCCAGCATTTT	CASSSRDRDSNQPQHF
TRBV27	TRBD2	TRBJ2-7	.	TGTGCCAGCAGAATAGCGGGGACCTACGAGCAGTACTTC	CASRIAGTYEQYF
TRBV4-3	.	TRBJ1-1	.	TGCGCCAGCAGCCAAAGCCGAGAAAGTGGCACTGAAGCTTTCTTT	CASSQSRESGTEAFF
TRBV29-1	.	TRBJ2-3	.	TGCAGCGCATTGACAGGGAGGACAGATACGCAGTATTTT	CSALTGRTDTQYF